This T cell receptor beta chain was sequenced in a study of CD8+ T cells in alopecia areata. Broader study findings: Normal scalp had lower clonality than lesional scalp, with alopecia totalis/universalis lesions showing this most strongly.

Once RNA had been extracted, it was reverse transcribed into cDNA to act as the sequencing template. The data were produced by immunoSEQ multiplex PCR, yet TCRdb's version contains in-frame clones alone and is incomplete. Of 150,000 to 180,000 clones in the sample, around 50% were seen once. Peripheral blood and lesional scalp punch biopsies came from alopecia areata patients. This clone was detected only a few times. No antigen is known for it. The source material was CD8+ T cells sorted from blood, sampled at week 0. The receptor's source is a human donor with alopecia areata.

This CDR3 reads CASSLNLNTEAFF. DNA for the CDR3: TGTGCCAGCTCTTTGAATTTGAACACTGAAGCTTTCTTT. The rearrangement joins TRBV6-5 to TRBJ1-1; D is unresolved. Deletions cut 8 bases from V and 0 bases from J, with 10 bases between. The CDR3 extends over 13 amino acids. Germline CDR1 is MNHEY and CDR2 is SVGAGI.